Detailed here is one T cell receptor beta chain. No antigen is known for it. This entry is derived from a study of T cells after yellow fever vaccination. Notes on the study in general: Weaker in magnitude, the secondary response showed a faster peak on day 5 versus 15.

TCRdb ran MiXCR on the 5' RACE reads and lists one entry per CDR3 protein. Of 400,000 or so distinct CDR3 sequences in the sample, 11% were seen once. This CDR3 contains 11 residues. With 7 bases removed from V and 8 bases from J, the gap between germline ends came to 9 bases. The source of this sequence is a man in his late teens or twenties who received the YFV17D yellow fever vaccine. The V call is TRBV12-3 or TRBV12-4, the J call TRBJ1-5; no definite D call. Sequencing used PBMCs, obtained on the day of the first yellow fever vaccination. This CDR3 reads CASTPGEPQHF. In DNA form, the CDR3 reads TGTGCCAGCACCCCCGGCGAGCCCCAGCATTTT.